The clone carrying this T cell receptor beta chain has a count of ten or more. Antigen unknown. Axillary draining lymph nodes of breast cancer patients supplied the node samples. This sample is drawn from a study of breast tumors, draining lymph nodes, adjacent tissues. Overall study results and limits: Luminal-like breast cancer showed significantly greater tumor-nontumor repertoire similarity than basal-like breast cancer did. Tumor repertoires ranked between lymph nodes and nontumor tissue in diversity, with V and J gene preferences.

Via MiXCR, TCRdb re-called the multiplex PCR reads, giving one row per CDR3 protein. The top ten clones hold more than 3% of a sample with about 120,000 distinct CDR3 sequences, 15% to 20% of them seen once. This TCR was sampled from a female donor with breast cancer. Some clones in this sample may be carry-over from other donors' samples. Sequenced sample: axillary lymph node tissue.

This chain's CDR3 is CASSYRGVSTDTQYF. In DNA, the CDR3 is TGTGCCAGCAGTTACCGCGGGGTCAGCACAGATACGCAGTATTTT. The chain has TRBV6-5 and TRBJ2-3; tentatively, D is TRBD2 (6 bases). CDR3 length: 15 amino acids. Germline loops: CDR1 MNHEY, CDR2 SVGAGI. Trimming took off 2 bases at V and 0 bases at J, with 9 bases between the two ends.